The clone carrying this T cell receptor beta chain was found many times. Its antigen is currently unknown. Molecular barcoded adaptors covering alpha/delta and beta/gamma chains were used on about 390 ng RNA. TCRdb used MiXCR to reprocess the reads, holding one entry per CDR3 protein. In the table there are roughly 69,000 distinct CDR3 sequences, 11% to 15% of which are singletons. This record comes from a study of read filtering for tumor transcriptome and immune sequencing. Study-wide findings and caveats: The sorted CD138-negative fraction was a mixed bone marrow immune population, not purified T cells. In IR-seq, single-read clonotypes were around 85% of clonotypes but approximately 4% of reads.

The ends lost 2 bases at V and 14 bases at J; junction bases unmatched: 5. Germline V CDR1 and CDR2: MNHNY, SVGAGI (reference sequence). The length of the CDR3 is 12 residues. Sequenced: a population of CD138-negative cells sorted from bone marrow. The rearrangement links TRBV6-6 to TRBJ1-4; the match to TRBD1 covers 7 bases. This receptor was identified in a donor at least 40 years old with multiple myeloma. The CDR3 DNA sequence: TGTGCCAGCAGTTACGGACAGGCCCTGCTGTTTTTT. Protein: CASSYGQALLFF.